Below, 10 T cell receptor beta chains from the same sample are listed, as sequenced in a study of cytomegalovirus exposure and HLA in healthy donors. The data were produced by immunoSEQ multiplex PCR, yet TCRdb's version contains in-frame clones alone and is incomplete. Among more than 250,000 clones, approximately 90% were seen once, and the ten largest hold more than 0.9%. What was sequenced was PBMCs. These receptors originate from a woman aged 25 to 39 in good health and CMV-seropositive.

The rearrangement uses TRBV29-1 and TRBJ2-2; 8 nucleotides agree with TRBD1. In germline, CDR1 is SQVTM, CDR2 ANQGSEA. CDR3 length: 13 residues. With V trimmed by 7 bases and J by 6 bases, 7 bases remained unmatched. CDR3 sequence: CSGGTGGPGELFF. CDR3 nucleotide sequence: TGCAGCGGTGGGACAGGCGGACCCGGGGAGCTGTTTTTT.

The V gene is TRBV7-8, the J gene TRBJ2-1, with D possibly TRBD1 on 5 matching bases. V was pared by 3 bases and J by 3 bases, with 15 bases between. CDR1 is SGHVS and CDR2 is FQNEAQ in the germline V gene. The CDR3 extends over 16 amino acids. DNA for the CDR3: TGTGCCAGCAGCTTTGGGGTGGCAGGGTACTACAATGAGCAGTTCTTC. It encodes CASSFGVAGYYNEQFF.

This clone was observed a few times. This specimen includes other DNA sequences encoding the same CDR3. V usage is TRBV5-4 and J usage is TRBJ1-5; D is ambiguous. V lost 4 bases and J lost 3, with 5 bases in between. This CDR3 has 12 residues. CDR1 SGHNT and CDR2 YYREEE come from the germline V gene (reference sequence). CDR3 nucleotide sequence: TGTGCCAGCAGCAGTCCCAATCAGCCCCAGCATTTT. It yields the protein CASSSPNQPQHF.

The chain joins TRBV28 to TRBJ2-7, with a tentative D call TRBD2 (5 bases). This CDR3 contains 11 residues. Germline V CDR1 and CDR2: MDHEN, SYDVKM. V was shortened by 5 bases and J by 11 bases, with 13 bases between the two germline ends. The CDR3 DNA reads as TGTGCCAGCAGTCGTAGCGATAGGAAGTACTTC. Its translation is CASSRSDRKYF. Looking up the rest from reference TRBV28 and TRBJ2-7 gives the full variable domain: DVKVTQSSRYLVKRTGEKVFLECVQDMDHENMFWYRQDPGLGLRLIYFSYDVKMKEKGDIPEGYSVSREKKERFSLILESASTNQTSMYLCASSRSDRKYFGPGTRLTVT.

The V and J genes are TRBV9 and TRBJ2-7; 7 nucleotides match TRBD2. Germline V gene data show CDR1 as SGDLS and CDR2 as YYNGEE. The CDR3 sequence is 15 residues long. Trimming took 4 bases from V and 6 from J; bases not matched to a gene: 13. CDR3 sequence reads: CASSRSSSGGGEQYF. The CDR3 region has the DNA TGTGCCAGCAGCCGCTCCTCATCAGGCGGGGGCGAGCAGTACTTC.

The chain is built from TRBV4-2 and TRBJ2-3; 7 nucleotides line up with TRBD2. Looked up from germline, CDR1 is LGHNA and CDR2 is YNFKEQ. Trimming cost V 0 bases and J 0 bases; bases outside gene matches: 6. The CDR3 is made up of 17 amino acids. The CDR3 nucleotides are TGTGCCAGCAGCCAAGAAGTTAATAGCGGGAGCACAGATACGCAGTATTTT. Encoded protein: CASSQEVNSGSTDTQYF.

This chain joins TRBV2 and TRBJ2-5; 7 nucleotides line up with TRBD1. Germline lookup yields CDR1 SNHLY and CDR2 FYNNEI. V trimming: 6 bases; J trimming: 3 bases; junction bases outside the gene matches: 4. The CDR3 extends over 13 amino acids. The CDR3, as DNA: TGTGCCAGCAGAGCCGGGACAGAAGAGACCCAGTACTTC. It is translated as CASRAGTEETQYF.

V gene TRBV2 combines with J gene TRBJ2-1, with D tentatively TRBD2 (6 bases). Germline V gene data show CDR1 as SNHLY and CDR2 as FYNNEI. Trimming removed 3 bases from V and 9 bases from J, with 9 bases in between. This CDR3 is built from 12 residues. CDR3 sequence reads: CASSDGGFEQFF. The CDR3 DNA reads TGTGCCAGCAGTGACGGGGGATTTGAGCAGTTCTTC.

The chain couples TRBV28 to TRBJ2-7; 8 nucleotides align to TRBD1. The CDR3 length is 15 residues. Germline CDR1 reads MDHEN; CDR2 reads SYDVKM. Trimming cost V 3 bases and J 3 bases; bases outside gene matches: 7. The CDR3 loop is CASSFRGLGDYEQYF. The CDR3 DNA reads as TGTGCCAGCAGTTTCAGGGGGCTCGGGGACTACGAGCAGTACTTC.

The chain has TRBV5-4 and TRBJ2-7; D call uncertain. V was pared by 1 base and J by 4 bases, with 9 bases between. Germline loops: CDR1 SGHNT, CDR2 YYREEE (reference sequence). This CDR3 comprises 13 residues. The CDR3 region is CASSLKGSYEQYF. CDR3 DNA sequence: TGTGCCAGCAGCTTGAAAGGGTCTTACGAGCAGTACTTC.